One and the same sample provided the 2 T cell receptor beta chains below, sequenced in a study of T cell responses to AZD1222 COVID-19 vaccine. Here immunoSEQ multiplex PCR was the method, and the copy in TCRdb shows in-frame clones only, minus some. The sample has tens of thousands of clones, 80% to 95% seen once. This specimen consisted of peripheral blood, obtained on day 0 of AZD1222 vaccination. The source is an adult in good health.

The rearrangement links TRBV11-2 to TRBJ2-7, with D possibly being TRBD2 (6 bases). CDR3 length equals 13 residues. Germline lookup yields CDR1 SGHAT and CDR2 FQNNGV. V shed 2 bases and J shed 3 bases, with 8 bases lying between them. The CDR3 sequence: CASSLTSLYEQYF. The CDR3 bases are TGTGCCAGCAGCTTAACTAGCCTCTACGAGCAGTACTTC. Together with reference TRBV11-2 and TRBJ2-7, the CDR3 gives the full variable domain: EAGVAQSPRYKIIEKRQSVAFWCNPISGHATLYWYQQILGQGPKLLIQFQNNGVVDDSQLPKDRFSAERLKGVDSTLKIQPAKLEDSAVYLCASSLTSLYEQYFGPGTRLTVT.

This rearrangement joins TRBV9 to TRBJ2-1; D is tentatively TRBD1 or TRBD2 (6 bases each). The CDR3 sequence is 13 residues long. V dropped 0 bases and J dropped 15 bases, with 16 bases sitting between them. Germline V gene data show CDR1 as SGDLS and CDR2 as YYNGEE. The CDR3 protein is CASSVEDWGAPFF. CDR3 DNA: TGTGCCAGCAGCGTAGAGGACTGGGGGGCTCCGTTCTTC. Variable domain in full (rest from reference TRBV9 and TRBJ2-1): DSGVTQTPKHLITATGQRVTLRCSPRSGDLSVYWYQQSLDQGLQFLIQYYNGEERAKGNILERFSAQQFPDLHSELNLSSLELGDSALYFCASSVEDWGAPFFGPGTRLTVL.